The TCR beta chain under discussion was sequenced for a study of human T cells and chemical hapten exposure. Across the study: Diagnoses of alopecia areata, totalis or universalis occurred in mostly female patients.

TCRdb fed the RACE reads into MiXCR, producing one record per CDR3 protein. Found here are around 56,000 distinct CDR3 sequences, roughly 9.8% of them singletons; the top ten hold around 10%. Between the trimmed V and J ends, which lost 4 bases and 1 base, there was a span of 19 bases. In germline, CDR1 is SGHTA, CDR2 FQGTGA. This CDR3 region has 17 residues. Study conclusions and caveats: TCRs at high frequency, those above 1 in 1000, did not change with DPC sensitization.

This clonotype was seen ten or more times. The antigen is not known. Time point meaning: pre-sensitization, week 0. The treatment here: therapeutic diphenylcyclopropenone sensitization with weekly scalp DPC. The V and J genes are TRBV7-3 and TRBJ1-1, with D possibly being TRBD1 (6 bases). This TCR was recovered from a man aged 40-50 years with alopecia areata. Some clones in this sample may be carry-over from other donors' samples. Source: whole blood, taken in connection with sensitization to the hapten diphenylcyclopropenone (DPC). CDR3 protein: CASSSRDTGKSNTEAFF. CDR3 nucleotide sequence: TGTGCCAGCAGCTCCCGGGACACGGGAAAATCGAACACTGAAGCTTTCTTT.